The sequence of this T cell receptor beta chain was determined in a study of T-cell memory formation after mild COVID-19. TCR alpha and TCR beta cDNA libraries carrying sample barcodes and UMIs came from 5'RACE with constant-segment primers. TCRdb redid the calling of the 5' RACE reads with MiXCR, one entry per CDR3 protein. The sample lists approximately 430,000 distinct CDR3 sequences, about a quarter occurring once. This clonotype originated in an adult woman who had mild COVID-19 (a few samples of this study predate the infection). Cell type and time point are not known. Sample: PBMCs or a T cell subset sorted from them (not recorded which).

The CDR3, as DNA: TGTGCCAGCAGCGTACCAGCGGGGGGGCGAGATACGCAGTATTTT. Translation gives CASSVPAGGRDTQYF. V is TRBV9 and J is TRBJ2-3; TRBD2 aligns across 10 bases. The CDR3 consists of 15 residues. Trimming at V came to 1 base and at J to 5 bases, leaving 4 bases not matched to a gene. Germline V CDR1 and CDR2: SGDLS, YYNGEE.